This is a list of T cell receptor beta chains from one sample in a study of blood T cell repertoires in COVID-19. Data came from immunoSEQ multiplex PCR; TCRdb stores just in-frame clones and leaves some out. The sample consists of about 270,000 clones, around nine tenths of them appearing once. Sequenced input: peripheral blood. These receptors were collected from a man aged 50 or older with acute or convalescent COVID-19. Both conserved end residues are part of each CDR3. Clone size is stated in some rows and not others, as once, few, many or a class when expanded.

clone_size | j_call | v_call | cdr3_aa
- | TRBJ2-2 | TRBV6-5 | CASRGGQGTPGELFF
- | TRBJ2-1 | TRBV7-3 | CASSLGSRGEQFF
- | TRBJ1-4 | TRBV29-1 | CSVQSQGAVGKLFF
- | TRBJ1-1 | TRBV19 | CASTRTGTANTEAFF
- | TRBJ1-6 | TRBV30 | CAWSAPGSHNSPLHF
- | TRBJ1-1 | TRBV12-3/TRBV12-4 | CASSLYNEAFF
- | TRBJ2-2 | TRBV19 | CASSILQNTGELFF
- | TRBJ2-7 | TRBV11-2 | CASSLDRDSYEQYF
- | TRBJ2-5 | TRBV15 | CATSSRDNERGVYQTQYF
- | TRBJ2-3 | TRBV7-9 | CASSFHRTVADTQYF
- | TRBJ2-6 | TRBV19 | CASSIPGAGANVLTF
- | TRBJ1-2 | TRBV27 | CASSYRGSGGYTF
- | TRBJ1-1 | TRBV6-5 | CASRADRRTEAFF
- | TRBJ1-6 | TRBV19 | CASKRRGQASYNSPLHF
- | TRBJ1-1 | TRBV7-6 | CASSLGQGRTEAFF
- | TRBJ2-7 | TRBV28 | CASTRTGGGEQYF
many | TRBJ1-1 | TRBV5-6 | CASSSYGGQGYTEAFF
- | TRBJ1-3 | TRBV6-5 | CASSYSAGGTGNTIYF